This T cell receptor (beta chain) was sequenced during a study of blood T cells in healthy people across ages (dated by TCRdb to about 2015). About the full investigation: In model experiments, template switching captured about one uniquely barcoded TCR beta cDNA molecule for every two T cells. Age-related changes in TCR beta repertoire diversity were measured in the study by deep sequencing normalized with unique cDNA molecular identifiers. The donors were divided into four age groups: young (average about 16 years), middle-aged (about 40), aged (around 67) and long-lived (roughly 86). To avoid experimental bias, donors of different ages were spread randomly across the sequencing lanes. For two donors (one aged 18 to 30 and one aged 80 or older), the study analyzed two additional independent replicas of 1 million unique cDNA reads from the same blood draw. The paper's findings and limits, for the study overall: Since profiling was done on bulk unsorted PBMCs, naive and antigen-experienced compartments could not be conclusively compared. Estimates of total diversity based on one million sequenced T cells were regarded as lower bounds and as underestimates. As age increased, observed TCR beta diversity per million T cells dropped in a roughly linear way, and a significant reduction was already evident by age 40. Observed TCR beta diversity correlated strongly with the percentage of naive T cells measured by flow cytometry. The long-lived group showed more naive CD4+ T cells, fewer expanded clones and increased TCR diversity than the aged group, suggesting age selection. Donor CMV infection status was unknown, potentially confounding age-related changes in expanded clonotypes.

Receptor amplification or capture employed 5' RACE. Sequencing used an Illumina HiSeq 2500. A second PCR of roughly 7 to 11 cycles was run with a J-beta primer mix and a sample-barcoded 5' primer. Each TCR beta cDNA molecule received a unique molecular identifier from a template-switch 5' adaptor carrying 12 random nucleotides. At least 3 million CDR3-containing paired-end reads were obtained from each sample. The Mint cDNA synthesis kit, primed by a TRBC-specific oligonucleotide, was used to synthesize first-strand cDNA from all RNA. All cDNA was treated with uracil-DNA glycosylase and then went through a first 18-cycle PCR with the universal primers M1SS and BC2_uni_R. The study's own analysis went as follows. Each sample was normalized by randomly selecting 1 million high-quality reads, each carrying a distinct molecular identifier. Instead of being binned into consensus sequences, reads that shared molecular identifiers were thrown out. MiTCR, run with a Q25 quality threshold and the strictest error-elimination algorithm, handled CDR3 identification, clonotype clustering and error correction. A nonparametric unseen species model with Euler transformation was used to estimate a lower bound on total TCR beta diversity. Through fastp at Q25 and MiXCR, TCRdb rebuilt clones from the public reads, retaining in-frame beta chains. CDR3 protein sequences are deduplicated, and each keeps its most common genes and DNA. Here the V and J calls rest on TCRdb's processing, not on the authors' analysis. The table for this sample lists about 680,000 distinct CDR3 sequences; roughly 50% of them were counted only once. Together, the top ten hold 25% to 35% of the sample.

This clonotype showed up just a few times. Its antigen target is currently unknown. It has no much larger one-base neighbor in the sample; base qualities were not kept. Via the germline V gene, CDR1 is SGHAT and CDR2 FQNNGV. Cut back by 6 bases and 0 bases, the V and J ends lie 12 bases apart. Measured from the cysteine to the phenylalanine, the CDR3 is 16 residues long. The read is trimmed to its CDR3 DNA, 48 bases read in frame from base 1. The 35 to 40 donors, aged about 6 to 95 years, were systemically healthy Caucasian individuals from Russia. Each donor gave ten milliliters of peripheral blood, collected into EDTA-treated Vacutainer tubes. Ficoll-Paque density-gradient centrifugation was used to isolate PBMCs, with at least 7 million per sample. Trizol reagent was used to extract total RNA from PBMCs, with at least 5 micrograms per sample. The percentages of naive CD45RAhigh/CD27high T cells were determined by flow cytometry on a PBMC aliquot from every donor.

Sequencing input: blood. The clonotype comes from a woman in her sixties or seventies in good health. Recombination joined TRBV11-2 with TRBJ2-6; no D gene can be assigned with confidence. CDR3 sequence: CASRVDGFSGANVLTF. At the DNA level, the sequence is TGTGCCAGCAGGGTCGACGGGTTCTCTGGGGCCAACGTCCTGACTTTC.